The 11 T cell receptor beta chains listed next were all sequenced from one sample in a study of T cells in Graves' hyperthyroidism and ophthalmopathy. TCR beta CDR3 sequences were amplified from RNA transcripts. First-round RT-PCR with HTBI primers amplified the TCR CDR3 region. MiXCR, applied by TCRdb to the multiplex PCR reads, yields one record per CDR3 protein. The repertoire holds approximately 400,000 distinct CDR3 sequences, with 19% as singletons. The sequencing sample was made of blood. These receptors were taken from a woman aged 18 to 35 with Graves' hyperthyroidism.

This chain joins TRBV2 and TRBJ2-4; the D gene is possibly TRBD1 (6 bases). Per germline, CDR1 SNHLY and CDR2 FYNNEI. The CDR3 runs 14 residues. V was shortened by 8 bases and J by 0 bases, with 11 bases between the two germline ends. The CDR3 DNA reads TGTGCCAGCCGACAGGAACTAGCCAAAAACATTCAGTACTTC. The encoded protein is CASRQELAKNIQYF.

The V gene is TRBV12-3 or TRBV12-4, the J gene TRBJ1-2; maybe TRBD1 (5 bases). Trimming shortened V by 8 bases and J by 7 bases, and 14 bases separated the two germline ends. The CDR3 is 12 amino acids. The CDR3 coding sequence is TGTGCCAGCGGGCAGGGTATGGGTGGCTACACCTTC. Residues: CASGQGMGGYTF.

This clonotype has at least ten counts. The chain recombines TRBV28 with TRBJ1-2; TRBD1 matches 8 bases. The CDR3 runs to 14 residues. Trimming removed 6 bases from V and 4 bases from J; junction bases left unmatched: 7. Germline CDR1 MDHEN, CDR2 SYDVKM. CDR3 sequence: CASRATGEGYGYTF. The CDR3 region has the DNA TGTGCCAGCAGGGCGACAGGGGAGGGCTATGGCTACACCTTC.

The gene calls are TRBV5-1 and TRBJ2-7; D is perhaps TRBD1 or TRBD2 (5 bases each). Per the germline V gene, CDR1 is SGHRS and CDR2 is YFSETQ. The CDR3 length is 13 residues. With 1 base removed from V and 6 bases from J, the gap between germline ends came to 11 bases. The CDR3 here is CASSLWGRGEQYF. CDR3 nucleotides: TGCGCCAGCAGCTTGTGGGGACGGGGCGAGCAGTACTTC.

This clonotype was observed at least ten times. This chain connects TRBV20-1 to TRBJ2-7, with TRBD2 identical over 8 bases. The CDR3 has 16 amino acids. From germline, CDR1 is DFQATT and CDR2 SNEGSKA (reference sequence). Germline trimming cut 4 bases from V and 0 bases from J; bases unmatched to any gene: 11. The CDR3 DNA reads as TGCAGTGCTACAAGCTCTAGCGGGCGGAGCTCCTACGAGCAGTACTTC. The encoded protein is CSATSSSGRSSYEQYF.

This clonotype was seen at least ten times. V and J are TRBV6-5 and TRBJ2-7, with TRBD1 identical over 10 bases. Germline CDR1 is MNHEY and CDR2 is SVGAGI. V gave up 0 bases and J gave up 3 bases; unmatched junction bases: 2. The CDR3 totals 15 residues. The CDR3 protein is CASSYSRDRGYEQYF. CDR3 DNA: TGTGCCAGCAGTTACTCGAGGGACAGGGGCTACGAGCAGTACTTC.

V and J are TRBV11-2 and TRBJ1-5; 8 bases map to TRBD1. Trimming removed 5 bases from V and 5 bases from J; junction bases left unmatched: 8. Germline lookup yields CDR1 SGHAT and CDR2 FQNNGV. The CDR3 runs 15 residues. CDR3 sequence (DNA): TGTGCCAGCAGCCTTCGATCACAGGGGGATCAGCCCCAGCATTTT. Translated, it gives CASSLRSQGDQPQHF.

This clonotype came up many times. CDR3 loop: CAWSSWGGRDYGYTF. CDR3 bases: TGTGCCTGGAGTTCCTGGGGAGGGAGGGACTATGGCTACACCTTC. V is TRBV30 and J is TRBJ1-2; D is uncertain. The V gene's germline CDR1 is GTSNPN and CDR2 SVGIG (reference sequence). The V end was cut by 2 bases, the J end by 3 bases, with 16 bases between. The CDR3 contains 15 residues. Looking up the rest from reference TRBV30 and TRBJ1-2 gives the full variable domain: SQTIHQWPATLVQPVGSPLSLECTVEGTSNPNLYWYRQAAGRGLQLLFYSVGIGQISSEVPQNLSASRPQDRQFILSSKKLLLSDSGFYLCAWSSWGGRDYGYTFGSGTRLTVV.

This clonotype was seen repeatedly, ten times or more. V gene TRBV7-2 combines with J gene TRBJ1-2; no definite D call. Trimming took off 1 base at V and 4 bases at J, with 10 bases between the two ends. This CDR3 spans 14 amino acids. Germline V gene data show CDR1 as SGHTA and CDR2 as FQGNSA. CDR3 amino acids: CASSLGSGTYGYTF. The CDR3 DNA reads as TGTGCCAGCAGCTTAGGGTCAGGAACCTATGGCTACACCTTC.

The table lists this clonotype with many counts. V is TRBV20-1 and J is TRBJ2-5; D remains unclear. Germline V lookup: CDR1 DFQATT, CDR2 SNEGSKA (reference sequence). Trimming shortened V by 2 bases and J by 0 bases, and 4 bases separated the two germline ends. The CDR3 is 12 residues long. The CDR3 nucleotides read TGCAGTGCTAGATCCTACCAAGAGACCCAGTACTTC. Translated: CSARSYQETQYF.

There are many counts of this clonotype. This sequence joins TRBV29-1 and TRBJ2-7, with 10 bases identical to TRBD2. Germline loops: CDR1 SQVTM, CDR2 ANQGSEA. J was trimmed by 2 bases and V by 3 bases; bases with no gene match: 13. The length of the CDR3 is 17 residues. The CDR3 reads CSVDASGTSAATYEQYF. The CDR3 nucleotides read TGCAGCGTTGATGCTTCCGGGACTAGCGCGGCAACCTACGAGCAGTACTTC.